These T cell receptor beta chains were read from a single sample in a study of technical replicates of blood from several donors. TCRdb keeps only in-frame clones here, not all; method: immunoSEQ multiplex PCR. The sample lists roughly 93,000 clones, 95% occurring once. The sample was T cells isolated from PBMCs. The receptors derive from a human donor in good health. Both conserved end residues are part of each CDR3. The D gene is left open where the match is weak. Not every row has a clone size; where given, it reads once, few, many or a size class.

clone_size	d_call	j_call	v_call	cdr3_nt	cdr3_aa
-	-	TRBJ2-7	TRBV7-2	TGTGCCAGCAGCCCGGGAAATTACGAGCAGTACTTC	CASSPGNYEQYF
-	-	TRBJ1-4	TRBV4-1	TGCGCCAGCAGACAGGCCAGGGCCCCCGATATGGCAACTAATGAAAAACTGTTTTTT	CASRQARAPDMATNEKLFF
-	-	TRBJ2-2	TRBV25-1	TGTGCCAGCAGTGAATTGGAGAATAGCGGTGGAACCGGGGAGCTGTTTTTT	CASSELENSGGTGELFF
few	TRBD2	TRBJ2-5	TRBV7-9	TGTGCCAGCAGCTTAGCGCGACTAGCCCAAGAGACCCAGTACTTC	CASSLARLAQETQYF
-	-	TRBJ2-1	TRBV7-3	TGTGCCAGCACCTCCTCAGGAGGCGAGCAGTTCTTC	CASTSSGGEQFF
-	TRBD2	TRBJ2-7	TRBV28	TGTGCCAGCGGGAGGGCGGGGGACTACGAGCAGTACTTC	CASGRAGDYEQYF
-	-	TRBJ1-2	TRBV4-1	TGCGCCAGCAGCCTCGCGGGATATGGCTACACCTTC	CASSLAGYGYTF
-	-	TRBJ2-7	TRBV6-1	TGTGCCAGCAGTACCCCGGGCAGGGGACCCTACGAGCAGTACTTC	CASSTPGRGPYEQYF
-	TRBD2	TRBJ2-7	TRBV27	TGTGCCAGCAGAGAGGCGGGAGCAGGGAACGAGCAGTACTTC	CASREAGAGNEQYF
-	TRBD2	TRBJ2-2	TRBV7-8	TGTGCCAGCAGCCGCCGGGGACTAGCGGCGAACACCGGGGAGCTGTTTTTT	CASSRRGLAANTGELFF
-	-	TRBJ2-5	TRBV6-1	TGTGCCGCACATGCCCGGGTTCTTCAAGAGACCCAGTACTTC	CAAHARVLQETQYF
-	-	TRBJ1-1	TRBV12-5	TGTGCTAGTGGAATCGCGAGGAGCACTGAAGCTTTCTTT	CASGIARSTEAFF
-	-	TRBJ2-6	TRBV12-5	TGTGCTAGTGGTTTGGTCCTCCAGGGTCCTGGGGCCAACGTCCTGACTTTC	CASGLVLQGPGANVLTF
-	-	TRBJ1-2	TRBV6-5	TGTGCCAGCAGTTACCAGGGCCCCCCCTATGGCTACACCTTC	CASSYQGPPYGYTF
-	TRBD1	TRBJ1-2	TRBV18	TGTGCCAGCTCCCTGGGGACAGAGGGCGGAGGCTACACCTTC	CASSLGTEGGGYTF
-	-	TRBJ2-5	TRBV30	TGTGCCTGGGACAGGTACCAAGAGACCCAGTACTTC	CAWDRYQETQYF
-	-	TRBJ1-1	TRBV6-5	TGTGCCAGCAGGAGGACAGTAGACACTGAAGCTTTCTTT	CASRRTVDTEAFF
-	-	TRBJ2-3	TRBV11-2	TGTGCCAGCAGCTTAGATTTCGGCGGAGAGACAGATACGCAGTATTTT	CASSLDFGGETDTQYF
-	-	TRBJ1-2	TRBV7-2	TGTGCCAGCAGCCCAAGGGGCCTCTCGAGCTATGGCTACACCTTC	CASSPRGLSSYGYTF
few	-	TRBJ1-1	TRBV28	TGTGCCAGCAGTTTACCTTCGACAGGCGGGAGGGCTTTCTTT	CASSLPSTGGRAFF
-	TRBD2	TRBJ2-7	TRBV6-1	TGTGCCAGCAGTGAAAAAAGCGGGAGGCCAAGCTCCTACGAGCAGTACTTC	CASSEKSGRPSSYEQYF
-	TRBD2	TRBJ2-7	TRBV14	TGTGCCAGCAGCCCATATCCACTAGCGTACATCTACGAGCAGTACTTC	CASSPYPLAYIYEQYF
-	TRBD1	TRBJ2-5	TRBV6-5	TGTGCCAGCAGTTACGGGACAGAAGAGACCCAGTACTTC	CASSYGTEETQYF
-	-	TRBJ2-1	TRBV11-3	TGTGCCAGCAGCTATAATAAGAGAACGAGTCGGAATGAGCAGTTCTTC	CASSYNKRTSRNEQFF
-	TRBD2	TRBJ2-1	TRBV6-5	TGTGCCAGCAGTTCCATCGAGACTAGCGGGTCCAATGAGCAGTTCTTC	CASSSIETSGSNEQFF
once	-	TRBJ2-1	TRBV9	TGTGCCAGCACCTCGCACCCCAACTTCCCCGAGCAGTTCTTC	CASTSHPNFPEQFF
-	TRBD2	TRBJ2-3	TRBV5-6	TGTGCCAGCAGGATTTGGGGGGGTAGGACAGATACGCAGTATTTT	CASRIWGGRTDTQYF
-	TRBD1	TRBJ2-4	TRBV6-5	TGTGCCAGCAGTTCCGGGGGACAGGGGAAAAACATTCAGTACTTC	CASSSGGQGKNIQYF
-	-	TRBJ1-1	TRBV2	TGTGCCAGCAGTCTAGACCACACTGAAGCTTTCTTT	CASSLDHTEAFF
-	-	TRBJ1-2	TRBV6-1	TGTGCCAGCAGTGAAGCGTCAGTCTATGGCTACACCTTC	CASSEASVYGYTF
-	TRBD1	TRBJ2-7	TRBV6-6	TGTGCCAGCAGTTACTCGATGGGACAGGACTACGAGCAGTACTTC	CASSYSMGQDYEQYF
-	-	TRBJ2-6	TRBV25-1	TGTGCCAGCAGTGACCCCGGGACTGTCTCTGGGGCCAACGTCCTGACTTTC	CASSDPGTVSGANVLTF
-	TRBD1	TRBJ1-4	TRBV10-3	TGTGCCATCAGCGGGACAGATACAACTAATGAAAAACTGTTTTTT	CAISGTDTTNEKLFF
-	-	TRBJ2-5	TRBV19	TGTGCCAGTAGCCCTCGCGGGGGCCCAGGGCAAGAGACCCAGTACTTC	CASSPRGGPGQETQYF
-	-	TRBJ2-2	TRBV30	TGTGCCTGGAGTGTACTGAGAAGCGGCACCGGGGAGCTGTTTTTT	CAWSVLRSGTGELFF
-	TRBD1	TRBJ1-1	TRBV7-3	TGTGCCAGCAGCTTAAGTGACAGGGACCGCACTGAAGCTTTCTTT	CASSLSDRDRTEAFF
-	-	TRBJ2-5	TRBV7-2	TGTGCCAGCAGCTTTAGATGGCAAGAGACCCAGTACTTC	CASSFRWQETQYF
few	TRBD1	TRBJ1-1	TRBV4-1	TGCGCCAGCAGCCAAGACATACTAAAAACGGGCAGGGGGACTGAAGCTTTCTTT	CASSQDILKTGRGTEAFF
once	-	TRBJ1-1	TRBV25-1	TGTGCCAGCAGTGCCGGGAATGAAGCTTTCTTT	CASSAGNEAFF
-	TRBD2	TRBJ2-2	TRBV28	TGTGCCAGCATGGGTAGCGGGGGATTCTACGGGGAGCTGTTTTTT	CASMGSGGFYGELFF
-	-	TRBJ2-7	TRBV12-5	TGTGCTAGTGGTTTGCTCCCGACAGGCGGAACTGAGGCCGAGCAGTACTTC	CASGLLPTGGTEAEQYF
-	-	TRBJ2-2	TRBV6-5	TGTGCCAGCAGTTACGCCAGAAACACCGGGGAGCTGTTTTTT	CASSYARNTGELFF
-	TRBD2	TRBJ2-3	TRBV27	TGTGCCAGCAGTTCCAGACTAGCGGGAGCGGTAGATACGCAGTATTTT	CASSSRLAGAVDTQYF
-	-	TRBJ2-2	TRBV2	TGTGCCAGCAGAGGGGTACACGAGAACACCGGGGAGCTGTTTTTT	CASRGVHENTGELFF
-	-	TRBJ2-3	TRBV4-1	TGCGCCAGCAGCTGGGGAGCACGTACAGATACGCAGTATTTT	CASSWGARTDTQYF
-	-	TRBJ1-6	TRBV13	TGTGCCAGCAGCTTTGAGGGCGATCACCCCTATTCACCCCTCCACTTT	CASSFEGDHPYSPLHF
once	TRBD1	TRBJ2-7	TRBV16	TGTGCCAGCAGCTTTGGACAGGGCCCCACTCCCAACTACGAGCAGTACTTC	CASSFGQGPTPNYEQYF
-	TRBD2	TRBJ2-5	TRBV6-5	TGTGCCAGCAGTGCGACTAGCGGGGGGGTGGAGACCCAGTACTTC	CASSATSGGVETQYF
-	TRBD2	TRBJ2-3	TRBV7-9	TGTGCCAGCAGAATTGGGGGGAGCGGGATTACCACAGATACGCAGTATTTT	CASRIGGSGITTDTQYF
-	TRBD2	TRBJ2-3	TRBV29-1	TGCAGCGCTGCTAAGTCCACTAGCGGGAGCACAGATACGCAGTATTTT	CSAAKSTSGSTDTQYF
once	TRBD1	TRBJ2-7	TRBV5-1	TGCGCCAGCAGCCGATACAGGGGTAGCTCCTACGAGCAGTACTTC	CASSRYRGSSYEQYF
-	TRBD1	TRBJ2-3	TRBV13	TGTGCCAGCAGCCCTGGACAGGGGAGGACAGATACGCAGTATTTT	CASSPGQGRTDTQYF
-	-	TRBJ1-5	TRBV28	TGTGCCAGCAGGCCACAGAATAACGGCAATCAGCCCCAGCATTTT	CASRPQNNGNQPQHF
-	-	TRBJ2-7	TRBV5-1	TGCGCCAGCAGCTTCCACTACCAGCATTACGAGCAGTACTTC	CASSFHYQHYEQYF
-	-	TRBJ1-4	TRBV9	TGTGCCAGCAGCGAGAGTCTCGGGGGAGGAGAAAAACTGTTTTTT	CASSESLGGGEKLFF
-	TRBD1	TRBJ2-7	TRBV5-4	TGTGCCAGCAGCCGTCTGCAGGGGGCTCGCGCCTACGAGCAGTACTTC	CASSRLQGARAYEQYF
-	-	TRBJ2-1	TRBV4-1	TGCGCCAGCAGCCCCCCAAGGCGTAGCGGATCCTACAATGAGCAGTTCTTC	CASSPPRRSGSYNEQFF
-	TRBD1	TRBJ1-2	TRBV28	TGTGCCAGCAGTTTTGGCAGGACAGGGCGAGGCTACACCTTC	CASSFGRTGRGYTF
-	-	TRBJ1-5	TRBV30	TGTGCCTGGAGTGCAGGGGACAATCAGCCCCAGCATTTT	CAWSAGDNQPQHF